These T cell receptor beta chains were read from a single sample in a study of blood T cells in healthy people across ages. TCRdb redid the calling of the 5' RACE reads with MiXCR, one entry per CDR3 protein. The sample shows roughly 1.4 million distinct CDR3 sequences, approximately 59% of them seen only once. Sequenced: blood. The receptor set was obtained from a man aged 18 to 30 in good health. The CDR3 runs from the conserved cysteine through the conserved F or W. Each record gives: V gene, J gene, clone size, CDR3 length, D gene, CDR3 DNA, CDR3 protein. A D gene is named only where the DNA matches it firmly. Only part of the rows carry a size: once, few, many, or a class if the clone is expanded.

V gene: TRBV28
J gene: TRBJ2-7
clone size: few
CDR3 length: 14
D gene: TRBD1
CDR3 DNA: TGTGCCAGCAGTTTACTGGGACAGGGCTACGAGCAGTACTTC
CDR3 protein: CASSLLGQGYEQYF

V gene: TRBV5-6
J gene: TRBJ2-2
clone size: once
CDR3 length: 15
D gene: TRBD1
CDR3 DNA: TGTGCCAGCAGCTGGGGACAGGGTAACGCCGGGGAGCTGTTTTTT
CDR3 protein: CASSWGQGNAGELFF

V gene: TRBV5-6
J gene: TRBJ2-7
clone size: NA
CDR3 length: 15
D gene: TRBD2
CDR3 DNA: TGTGCCAGCAGCCCCGTCCGGGGACTAGCCTCCGAGCAGTACTTC
CDR3 protein: CASSPVRGLASEQYF

V gene: TRBV3-1
J gene: TRBJ2-1
clone size: NA
CDR3 length: 15
D gene: TRBD2
CDR3 DNA: TGTGCCAGCAGCCCATCTAGCGGGGGTCTTTATGAGCAGTTCTTC
CDR3 protein: CASSPSSGGLYEQFF

V gene: TRBV5-1
J gene: TRBJ1-4
clone size: NA
CDR3 length: 14
D gene: NA
CDR3 DNA: TGCGCCAGCAGCTTGGAGGGGGATCATGAAAAACTGTTTTTT
CDR3 protein: CASSLEGDHEKLFF

V gene: TRBV6-5
J gene: TRBJ2-4
clone size: NA
CDR3 length: 14
D gene: NA
CDR3 DNA: TGTGCCAGCAGTTATCAGGGTGCCAAAAACATTCAGTACTTC
CDR3 protein: CASSYQGAKNIQYF

V gene: TRBV10-3
J gene: TRBJ2-4
clone size: NA
CDR3 length: 14
D gene: NA
CDR3 DNA: TGTGCCATCAGTGAGTCAAACCGGAGGAATGAGCAGTACTTC
CDR3 protein: CAISESNRRNEQYF

V gene: TRBV27
J gene: TRBJ1-2
clone size: few
CDR3 length: 14
D gene: NA
CDR3 DNA: TGTGCCAGCAGTCCTCTGGGGGGGGGTTATGGCTACACCTTC
CDR3 protein: CASSPLGGGYGYTF

V gene: TRBV20-1
J gene: TRBJ1-5
clone size: NA
CDR3 length: 16
D gene: NA
CDR3 DNA: TGCAGTGCTACACGATTGGGGGTTGGTGGCAATCAGCCCCAGCATTTT
CDR3 protein: CSATRLGVGGNQPQHF

V gene: TRBV29-1
J gene: TRBJ2-3
clone size: NA
CDR3 length: 15
D gene: NA
CDR3 DNA: TGCAGCGTTGAAGGGAGGGGGCCCAACACAGATACGCAGTATTTT
CDR3 protein: CSVEGRGPNTDTQYF

V gene: TRBV25-1
J gene: TRBJ2-5
clone size: NA
CDR3 length: 14
D gene: TRBD2
CDR3 DNA: TGTGTCACTCAAGCGGGGGGCCAGAGAGAGACCCAGTACTTC
CDR3 protein: CVTQAGGQRETQYF

V gene: TRBV6-2/TRBV6-3
J gene: TRBJ2-7
clone size: NA
CDR3 length: 13
D gene: NA
CDR3 DNA: TGTGCCAGCAGAAGACAGGCCTCAAACGAGCAGTACTTC
CDR3 protein: CASRRQASNEQYF

V gene: TRBV2
J gene: TRBJ2-7
clone size: NA
CDR3 length: 13
D gene: TRBD1
CDR3 DNA: TGTGCCAGCCGGGGACAGGTTGACTACGAGCAGTACTTC
CDR3 protein: CASRGQVDYEQYF

V gene: TRBV29-1
J gene: TRBJ2-7
clone size: NA
CDR3 length: 13
D gene: NA
CDR3 DNA: TGCAGCGCAGCACCGACGGGGGGCAATGAGCAGTACTTC
CDR3 protein: CSAAPTGGNEQYF

V gene: TRBV7-9
J gene: TRBJ2-7
clone size: NA
CDR3 length: 13
D gene: NA
CDR3 DNA: TGTGCCAGCAGCTTTGCAGGGCACTACGAGCAGTACTTC
CDR3 protein: CASSFAGHYEQYF

V gene: TRBV12-3/TRBV12-4
J gene: TRBJ2-3
clone size: NA
CDR3 length: 14
D gene: NA
CDR3 DNA: TGTTCCAGCAACCCCGGAGAGGGAACAGATACGCAGTATTTT
CDR3 protein: CSSNPGEGTDTQYF

V gene: TRBV7-6
J gene: TRBJ2-7
clone size: NA
CDR3 length: 14
D gene: TRBD2
CDR3 DNA: TGTGCCAGCAGCTTAAACTCCCCGGGAGGGGAGCAGTACTTC
CDR3 protein: CASSLNSPGGEQYF

V gene: TRBV12-5
J gene: TRBJ1-6
clone size: NA
CDR3 length: 12
D gene: NA
CDR3 DNA: TGTGCTAGTACAGGCTATAATTCACCCCTCCACTTT
CDR3 protein: CASTGYNSPLHF

V gene: TRBV12-3/TRBV12-4
J gene: TRBJ2-7
clone size: NA
CDR3 length: 16
D gene: TRBD2
CDR3 DNA: TGTGCCAGCAGTTTTTTTCCAGCGGGGGACTCCTACGAGCAGTACTTC
CDR3 protein: CASSFFPAGDSYEQYF

V gene: TRBV21-1
J gene: TRBJ1-6
clone size: NA
CDR3 length: 16
D gene: NA
CDR3 DNA: TGTGCCAGCAGCAAAGTAGGGACAGACGGTAATTCACCCCTCCACTTT
CDR3 protein: CASSKVGTDGNSPLHF

V gene: TRBV12-3/TRBV12-4
J gene: TRBJ2-7
clone size: NA
CDR3 length: 13
D gene: NA
CDR3 DNA: TGTGCCAGCAGTCACTCTACCCGGAGCGAGCAGTACTTC
CDR3 protein: CASSHSTRSEQYF

V gene: TRBV27
J gene: TRBJ2-6
clone size: NA
CDR3 length: 18
D gene: TRBD2
CDR3 DNA: TGTGCCAGCAGCCCCCTGAGTGGGAGGGCCACTGGGGCCAACGTCCTGACTTTC
CDR3 protein: CASSPLSGRATGANVLTF

V gene: TRBV20-1
J gene: TRBJ1-1
clone size: NA
CDR3 length: 14
D gene: NA
CDR3 DNA: TGCAGTGCCGCCGGGCCCGATACGGACACTGAAGCTTTCTTT
CDR3 protein: CSAAGPDTDTEAFF

V gene: TRBV20-1
J gene: TRBJ2-1
clone size: NA
CDR3 length: 19
D gene: TRBD2
CDR3 DNA: TGCAGTGCTAAAATCAGCCGGACTAGCGGGAGTAGCTCCTACAATGAGCAGTTCTTC
CDR3 protein: CSAKISRTSGSSSYNEQFF

V gene: TRBV6-1
J gene: TRBJ2-7
clone size: NA
CDR3 length: 20
D gene: NA
CDR3 DNA: TGTGCCAGCATCCCGGGTCAACCCTTTATAATATCTACAGGGCACTACGAGCAGTACTTC
CDR3 protein: CASIPGQPFIISTGHYEQYF

V gene: TRBV7-9
J gene: TRBJ2-1
clone size: NA
CDR3 length: 17
D gene: TRBD2
CDR3 DNA: TGTGCCAGCAGCAGCACTAGCGGGGGGTCCGTGTACAATGAGCAGTTCTTC
CDR3 protein: CASSSTSGGSVYNEQFF

V gene: TRBV27
J gene: TRBJ1-2
clone size: NA
CDR3 length: 15
D gene: NA
CDR3 DNA: TGTGCCAGCAGTTTATCAGCTACCGGGACATATGGCTACACCTTC
CDR3 protein: CASSLSATGTYGYTF

V gene: TRBV5-1
J gene: TRBJ1-2
clone size: NA
CDR3 length: 17
D gene: NA
CDR3 DNA: TGCGCCAGCAGCTTAGGGGGGGCTGAAACAAACAACTATGGCTACACCTTC
CDR3 protein: CASSLGGAETNNYGYTF

V gene: TRBV3-1
J gene: TRBJ2-7
clone size: NA
CDR3 length: 12
D gene: NA
CDR3 DNA: TGTGCCAGCAGCCACGGTACCTACGAGCAGTACTTC
CDR3 protein: CASSHGTYEQYF

V gene: TRBV29-1
J gene: TRBJ1-6
clone size: NA
CDR3 length: 15
D gene: TRBD1
CDR3 DNA: TGCAGCGTTGCGGTTAATGGACAGGGGAATTCACCCCTCCACTTT
CDR3 protein: CSVAVNGQGNSPLHF

V gene: TRBV29-1
J gene: TRBJ2-3
clone size: NA
CDR3 length: 14
D gene: NA
CDR3 DNA: TGCAGCGTTCCCCTCTCCGGTGCGACAGATACGCAGTATTTT
CDR3 protein: CSVPLSGATDTQYF

V gene: TRBV7-9
J gene: TRBJ1-1
clone size: once
CDR3 length: 15
D gene: NA
CDR3 DNA: TGTGCCAGCAGATCTATCAGGGACAAGAACACTGAAGCTTTCTTT
CDR3 protein: CASRSIRDKNTEAFF

V gene: TRBV6-6
J gene: TRBJ2-6
clone size: NA
CDR3 length: 16
D gene: NA
CDR3 DNA: TGTGCCAGCAGTTACTCGAGCGAACCTGGGGCCAACGTCCTGACTTTC
CDR3 protein: CASSYSSEPGANVLTF

V gene: TRBV29-1
J gene: TRBJ1-5
clone size: NA
CDR3 length: 13
D gene: NA
CDR3 DNA: TGCAGCGTTGGCGGGGGAAGCAATCAGCCCCAGCATTTT
CDR3 protein: CSVGGGSNQPQHF

V gene: TRBV20-1
J gene: TRBJ2-7
clone size: NA
CDR3 length: 15
D gene: NA
CDR3 DNA: TGCAGTGCTAGCGCAGAGACCTCGAGCTCCTACGAGCAGTACTTC
CDR3 protein: CSASAETSSSYEQYF

V gene: TRBV12-3/TRBV12-4
J gene: TRBJ1-2
clone size: few
CDR3 length: 13
D gene: TRBD1
CDR3 DNA: TGTGCCAGCAGTTTCGGGACAGCGGACGGCTACACCTTC
CDR3 protein: CASSFGTADGYTF

V gene: TRBV5-6
J gene: TRBJ2-3
clone size: few
CDR3 length: 12
D gene: NA
CDR3 DNA: TGTGCCAGCAGCTTGGGCACAGGGACGCAGTATTTT
CDR3 protein: CASSLGTGTQYF

V gene: TRBV29-1
J gene: TRBJ2-1
clone size: NA
CDR3 length: 11
D gene: NA
CDR3 DNA: TGCAGCGTCCCGGACGGTAATGAGCAGTTCTTC
CDR3 protein: CSVPDGNEQFF

V gene: TRBV6-5
J gene: TRBJ2-3
clone size: NA
CDR3 length: 12
D gene: NA
CDR3 DNA: TGTGCCAGCAGTTGGGACACTAGTACGCAGTATTTT
CDR3 protein: CASSWDTSTQYF

V gene: TRBV5-1
J gene: TRBJ2-5
clone size: NA
CDR3 length: 13
D gene: NA
CDR3 DNA: TGCGCCAGCAGCTTCCAGTGGCAAGAGACCCAGTACTTC
CDR3 protein: CASSFQWQETQYF

V gene: TRBV20-1
J gene: TRBJ2-7
clone size: NA
CDR3 length: 15
D gene: TRBD2
CDR3 DNA: TGCAGTGCTAGATTACCGGGACTAGCGAACTACGAGCAGTACTTC
CDR3 protein: CSARLPGLANYEQYF

V gene: TRBV20-1
J gene: TRBJ1-4
clone size: NA
CDR3 length: 14
D gene: NA
CDR3 DNA: TGCAGTGCTAGAGCGGGTATCACTAATGAAAAACTGTTTTTT
CDR3 protein: CSARAGITNEKLFF

V gene: TRBV7-2
J gene: TRBJ2-5
clone size: few
CDR3 length: 13
D gene: NA
CDR3 DNA: TGTGCCAGCAGGGACAGCAACCAAGAGACCCAGTACTTC
CDR3 protein: CASRDSNQETQYF

V gene: TRBV7-6
J gene: TRBJ2-7
clone size: NA
CDR3 length: 16
D gene: NA
CDR3 DNA: TGTGCCAGCAGCTTAGCCCCTTCGACAGCAACCTACGAGCAGTACTTC
CDR3 protein: CASSLAPSTATYEQYF

V gene: TRBV7-2
J gene: TRBJ2-5
clone size: NA
CDR3 length: 15
D gene: NA
CDR3 DNA: TGTGCCAGCAGCCCGGGGGGCCGGATTTTAGAGACCCAGTACTTC
CDR3 protein: CASSPGGRILETQYF

V gene: TRBV7-2
J gene: TRBJ2-5
clone size: NA
CDR3 length: 17
D gene: TRBD2
CDR3 DNA: TGTGCCAGCAGCTTACACTCTTTCGGGAGGGGGCAAGAGACCCAGTACTTC
CDR3 protein: CASSLHSFGRGQETQYF

V gene: TRBV6-5
J gene: TRBJ2-1
clone size: few
CDR3 length: 17
D gene: NA
CDR3 DNA: TGTGCCAGCAGTTACTTGTCCGGGGGTGGACTTTACAATGAGCAGTTCTTC
CDR3 protein: CASSYLSGGGLYNEQFF

V gene: TRBV4-1
J gene: TRBJ2-2
clone size: NA
CDR3 length: 17
D gene: TRBD2
CDR3 DNA: TGCGCCAGCAGCCCGCGACTAGCGGGGGGGCTTACCGGGGAGCTGTTTTTT
CDR3 protein: CASSPRLAGGLTGELFF

V gene: TRBV20-1
J gene: TRBJ1-4
clone size: NA
CDR3 length: 14
D gene: NA
CDR3 DNA: TGCAGTGCTAGAGATGACGGCGTCAGGGAAAAACTGTTTTTT
CDR3 protein: CSARDDGVREKLFF

V gene: TRBV20-1
J gene: TRBJ2-1
clone size: NA
CDR3 length: 15
D gene: NA
CDR3 DNA: TGCAGTGCCATTAGCCTGGCGGGACCGTACAATGAGCAGTTCTTC
CDR3 protein: CSAISLAGPYNEQFF

V gene: TRBV29-1
J gene: TRBJ2-3
clone size: NA
CDR3 length: 12
D gene: TRBD2
CDR3 DNA: TGCAGCTCTGGGACTAGCGAGGGTACGCAGTATTTT
CDR3 protein: CSSGTSEGTQYF

V gene: TRBV4-3
J gene: TRBJ2-5
clone size: NA
CDR3 length: 16
D gene: NA
CDR3 DNA: TGCGCCAGCAGCCTTAGACGGTCCGACGTAAGGGAGACCCAGTACTTC
CDR3 protein: CASSLRRSDVRETQYF

V gene: TRBV5-1
J gene: TRBJ2-1
clone size: once
CDR3 length: 13
D gene: NA
CDR3 DNA: TGCGCCAGCAGCTTGGTATCTAACCCTAAGGTGTTCTTC
CDR3 protein: CASSLVSNPKVFF

V gene: TRBV6-1
J gene: TRBJ1-2
clone size: NA
CDR3 length: 13
D gene: NA
CDR3 DNA: TGTGCCGGAAGAGGCGGGGGAGAGTATGGCTACACCTTC
CDR3 protein: CAGRGGGEYGYTF